Presented here are 30 T cell receptor beta chains from one specimen sequenced in a study of blood T cell repertoires in COVID-19. The method was immunoSEQ multiplex PCR; TCRdb's version includes in-frame clones alone and lacks a portion of them. The table has some 110,000 clones, approximately 84% seen once. The sequencing input was peripheral blood. The receptors were gathered from a man aged 35-49 years with acute or convalescent COVID-19.

In its sample, this clone was seen a few times. V gene TRBV4-1 combines with J gene TRBJ2-2, with no clear D. Germline V gene lookup returns CDR1 MGHRA and CDR2 YSYEKL. Trimming took off 8 bases at V and 3 bases at J, with 10 bases between the two ends. This CDR3 spans 13 amino acids. The CDR3 loop reads CASRNLDTGELFF. As DNA, the CDR3 is TGCGCCAGCCGGAATCTAGACACCGGGGAGCTGTTTTTT.

The chain links TRBV12-3 or TRBV12-4 to TRBJ1-3; no clear D. The V and J ends lost 4 bases and 4 bases respectively, with 8 bases between them. This CDR3 comprises 13 residues. The CDR3 DNA sequence: TGTGCCAGCAGTTACGGGTGGGGAAACACCATATATTTT. This translates into CASSYGWGNTIYF.

The chain uses TRBV18 and TRBJ2-7; TRBD1 matches 9 bases. This CDR3 contains 15 residues. The V gene end was trimmed by 3 bases and the J gene end by 3 bases; junction bases not matched to a gene: 6. Germline CDR1 is KGHSH and CDR2 is LQKENI. CDR3 DNA: TGTGCCAGCTCACCTCGACAGGGGGTAGGCTACGAGCAGTACTTC. Translating gives CASSPRQGVGYEQYF.

V usage is TRBV18 and J usage is TRBJ2-3; 11 bases agree with TRBD1. V gave up 4 bases and J gave up 4 bases; unmatched junction bases: 1. The CDR3 is made up of 14 amino acids. Germline V gene lookup returns CDR1 KGHSH and CDR2 LQKENI. CDR3 DNA: TGTGCCAGCTCACAGGGACAGGGGGCAGATACGCAGTATTTT. As protein: CASSQGQGADTQYF. Full variable domain (remainder filled in from reference TRBV18 and TRBJ2-3): NAGVMQNPRHLVRRRGQEARLRCSPMKGHSHVYWYRQLPEEGLKFMVYLQKENIIDESGMPKERFSAEFPKEGPSILRIQQVVRGDSAAYFCASSQGQGADTQYFGPGTRLTVL.

This rearrangement joins TRBV2 to TRBJ2-1; no firm D call. CDR1 is SNHLY and CDR2 is FYNNEI in the germline V gene. This CDR3 has 10 residues. Trimming stripped 6 bases from V and 6 bases from J, with 3 bases between. In nucleotides, the CDR3 is TGTGCCAGCAGCTCCAATGAGCAGTTCTTC. Translated, it gives CASSSNEQFF.

V is TRBV28 and J is TRBJ1-2, with 8 bases lining up with TRBD1. Germline CDR1 and CDR2: MDHEN and SYDVKM. This CDR3 has 12 residues. V was pared by 5 bases and J by 9 bases, with 5 bases of the junction left unmatched. CDR3 region: CASSAGQGRYTF. The CDR3 coding sequence is TGTGCCAGCAGTGCAGGACAGGGACGCTACACCTTC.

The V and J genes are TRBV7-5 and TRBJ2-7; the table calls TRBD2, which could not be checked here. TRBV7-5 is noted as a pseudogene. This CDR3 is built from 17 residues. CDR3 sequence reads: CARSLWGLAGNYYEQYF. The CDR3 DNA sequence: TGTGCCAGAAGCTTATGGGGACTAGCGGGGAATTACTACGAGCAGTACTTC.

The J gene is TRBJ2-5, the V gene TRBV5-1; D unclear. Trimming stripped 0 bases from V and 5 bases from J, with 5 bases between. There are 12 residues in the CDR3. The germline gives CDR1 SGHRS, CDR2 YFSETQ. The CDR3 coding sequence is TGCGCCAGCAGCTTGGACTGGGAGACCCAGTACTTC. Amino acid sequence: CASSLDWETQYF.

V gene TRBV28 combines with J gene TRBJ1-2; the D is unclear. The CDR3 runs 13 residues. V was trimmed by 2 bases and J by 2 bases, leaving 6 bases between them. Germline V gene data show CDR1 as MDHEN and CDR2 as SYDVKM. The CDR3 bases are TGTGCCAGCAGTTTAGGAGGGAACTATGGCTACACCTTC. Amino acid sequence: CASSLGGNYGYTF.

The chain uses TRBV12-3 or TRBV12-4 and TRBJ2-1, with 9 bases fitting TRBD2. Trimming removed 8 bases from V and 7 bases from J; junction bases left unmatched: 6. The CDR3 spans 13 residues. The DNA of the CDR3 is TGTGCCAGCGGAGCGGGGGGCCGGAATGAGCAGTTCTTC. It yields the protein CASGAGGRNEQFF.

The rearrangement uses TRBV18 and TRBJ1-1; 8 bases are shared with TRBD1. From germline, CDR1 is KGHSH and CDR2 LQKENI. With 3 bases clipped from V and 6 bases from J, the junction kept 3 bases outside the gene matches. The CDR3 is 13 residues long. The CDR3 bases are TGTGCCAGCTCACCCCAGGGGGCTTCTGAAGCTTTCTTT. Translation gives CASSPQGASEAFF.

This clone occurred a few times. The genes are TRBV6-2 or TRBV6-3 and TRBJ1-5; D might be TRBD1 (6 bases). Trimming shortened V by 5 bases and J by 1 base, and 18 bases separated the two germline ends. The CDR3 covers 17 residues. Germline CDR1 MNHEY, CDR2 SVGEGT. CDR3 amino acids: CASSPKLTGTSNQPQHF. The DNA of the CDR3 is TGTGCCAGCAGTCCGAAACTTACCGGGACAAGCAATCAGCCCCAGCATTTT.

The V call is TRBV6-6, the J call TRBJ2-1; 9 nucleotides match TRBD2. Losses at the gene ends were 5 bases for V and 0 bases for J; bases not matched to a gene: 11. CDR1 and CDR2 from the germline V gene are MNHNY and SVGAGI (reference sequence). The CDR3 runs 18 residues. The CDR3 DNA follows: TGTGCCAGCAGTCGACTAGCGGTCCGCCAGAGCTCCTACAATGAGCAGTTCTTC. Encoded protein: CASSRLAVRQSSYNEQFF.

The genes are TRBV4-2 and TRBJ2-3; 13 bases agree with TRBD2. The CDR3 totals 18 residues. CDR1 is LGHNA, CDR2 YNFKEQ, per germline. V trimming: 2 bases; J trimming: 1 base; junction bases outside the gene matches: 6. CDR3 DNA sequence: TGTGCCAGCAGCCAAACGACTAGCGGGGGGTCCCGCACAGATACGCAGTATTTT. It specifies CASSQTTSGGSRTDTQYF.

The rearrangement uses TRBV4-2 and TRBJ2-7; 8 bases agree with TRBD1. J was trimmed by 2 bases and V by 8 bases; bases with no gene match: 5. Germline lookup yields CDR1 LGHNA and CDR2 YNFKEQ. This CDR3 region has 13 residues. The CDR3 reads CASGRTGTYEQYF. The CDR3 nucleotides are TGTGCCAGCGGGAGGACAGGGACCTACGAGCAGTACTTC.

This chain joins TRBV18 and TRBJ2-3; possible D gene TRBD1, 6 bases. V was shortened by 6 bases and J by 0 bases, with 19 bases between the two germline ends. The CDR3 has 17 residues. Per the germline V gene, CDR1 is KGHSH and CDR2 is LQKENI. Here the CDR3 reads CASSRGQPGRSTDTQYF. The CDR3 region has the DNA TGTGCCAGCTCCCGAGGACAGCCGGGGCGTAGCACAGATACGCAGTATTTT. The whole variable domain, remainder taken from reference TRBV18 and TRBJ2-3, is NAGVMQNPRHLVRRRGQEARLRCSPMKGHSHVYWYRQLPEEGLKFMVYLQKENIIDESGMPKERFSAEFPKEGPSILRIQQVVRGDSAAYFCASSRGQPGRSTDTQYFGPGTRLTVL.

Concerning this clone: This sample also contains other DNA sequences that code for the same CDR3. The V and J genes are TRBV6-5 and TRBJ2-2, with TRBD2 matching over 8 bases. The CDR3 contains 14 residues. Germline V lookup: CDR1 MNHEY, CDR2 SVGAGI. The V segment lost 2 bases and the J segment 4 bases; nucleotides outside the gene matches: 0. This CDR3 is CASSYRGGTGELFF. The CDR3 coding sequence is TGTGCCAGCAGTTACCGGGGGGGCACCGGGGAGCTGTTTTTT.

This clone was observed once. J is TRBJ2-3 and V is TRBV4-3; the D gene is possibly TRBD1 (5 bases). The CDR3 contains 15 residues. V lost 2 bases to trimming and J lost 0 bases, with 9 bases between them. Germline CDR1 is LGHNA and CDR2 is YSLEER. This CDR3 reads CASSQLTVSTDTQYF. The CDR3 coding sequence is TGCGCCAGCAGCCAATTGACAGTGAGCACAGATACGCAGTATTTT.

The rearrangement links TRBV6-5 to TRBJ2-7; 8 bases are shared with TRBD1. CDR1 is MNHEY, CDR2 SVGAGI, per germline. Germline trimming cut 2 bases from V and 7 bases from J; bases unmatched to any gene: 13. This CDR3 is 16 amino acids long. The CDR3 region has the DNA TGTGCCAGCAGTTACCGGGGCGCCAGGGGGCTGGGGGAGCAGTACTTC. This encodes CASSYRGARGLGEQYF.

This chain joins TRBV7-2 and TRBJ1-1, with D unresolved. Germline CDR1 and CDR2: SGHTA and FQGNSA. The CDR3 covers 13 residues. The V and J ends lost 5 bases and 1 base respectively, with 8 bases between them. CDR3 residues: CASSPYKNTEAFF. The CDR3 DNA sequence: TGTGCCAGCAGCCCGTACAAGAACACTGAAGCTTTCTTT.

The chain couples TRBV6-6 to TRBJ2-7; 8 nucleotides align to TRBD1. The CDR3 loop spans 14 amino acids. Germline CDR1 is MNHNY and CDR2 is SVGAGI (reference sequence). The V segment lost 5 bases and the J segment 3 bases; nucleotides outside the gene matches: 6. The CDR3 DNA is TGTGCCAGCAGTCACGGGACAGGTGTCTACGAGCAGTACTTC. Translated: CASSHGTGVYEQYF.

The rearrangement uses TRBV11-2 and TRBJ2-1; the D is unclear. Germline CDR1 is SGHAT and CDR2 is FQNNGV. This CDR3 spans 15 amino acids. Trimming removed 6 bases from V and 0 bases from J, with 12 bases in between. Written as DNA, the CDR3 is TGTGCCAGCAGGAACCCATTGAGCTCCTACAATGAGCAGTTCTTC. It specifies CASRNPLSSYNEQFF.

The gene calls are TRBV6-6 and TRBJ1-1; 8 nucleotides line up with TRBD1. CDR1 and CDR2 from the germline V gene are MNHNY and SVGAGI (reference sequence). The trim removed 6 bases at V and 5 bases at J, leaving 5 bases unmatched. CDR3 length: 13 amino acids. This chain's CDR3 is CASRTTGGTEAFF. The CDR3, as DNA: TGTGCCAGCAGAACCACAGGGGGGACTGAAGCTTTCTTT.

The V and J genes are TRBV3-1 (or the pseudogene TRBV3-2) and TRBJ2-7; 10 bases align to TRBD1. CDR1 LGHDT and CDR2 YNNKEL come from the germline V gene (reference sequence). The CDR3 covers 14 residues. The J segment lost 2 bases and the V segment lost 4 bases, leaving 2 bases of the junction unmatched. DNA of the CDR3: TGTGCCAGCAGCCGCGGGACAGGGGCCTACGAGCAGTACTTC. It is translated as CASSRGTGAYEQYF.

The chain couples TRBV10-2 to TRBJ2-1; TRBD1 aligns across 11 bases. This CDR3 is 16 amino acids long. The V gene end was trimmed by 8 bases and the J gene end by 6 bases; junction bases not matched to a gene: 12. Germline values: CDR1 WSHSY, CDR2 SAAADI. The CDR3 DNA reads as TGCGCCAGCTGGGCGGTGGGGACAGGGGGGATCAATGAGCAGTTCTTC. Protein sequence: CASWAVGTGGINEQFF.

The V and J genes are TRBV6-5 and TRBJ1-3; 8 nucleotides align to TRBD1. The trim removed 6 bases at V and 0 bases at J, leaving 4 bases unmatched. The CDR3 covers 15 residues. Germline V CDR1 and CDR2: MNHEY, SVGAGI. CDR3 coding DNA: TGTGCCAGCAGGCGACAGGGGAGCTCTGGAAACACCATATATTTT. The encoded protein is CASRRQGSSGNTIYF.

The chain links TRBV5-1 to TRBJ2-2; D might be TRBD2 (6 bases). Per germline, CDR1 SGHRS and CDR2 YFSETQ. With 3 bases removed from V and 0 bases from J, the gap between germline ends came to 15 bases. CDR3 length: 17 residues. The CDR3 DNA reads TGCGCCAGCAGCTGGAATAGCGGCTCCCCGAACACCGGGGAGCTGTTTTTT. Amino acids: CASSWNSGSPNTGELFF.

The rearrangement uses TRBV7-9 and TRBJ2-1; 8 nucleotides line up with TRBD2. Germline V gene lookup returns CDR1 SEHNR and CDR2 FQNEAQ (reference sequence). Losses at the gene ends were 3 bases for V and 7 bases for J; bases not matched to a gene: 5. The CDR3 totals 14 residues. This CDR3 is CASSFSLAGNEQFF. The CDR3 DNA sequence: TGTGCCAGCAGCTTTTCGCTAGCGGGTAATGAGCAGTTCTTC.

This chain connects TRBV4-3 to TRBJ2-2, with 11 bases that match TRBD2. Germline V gene data show CDR1 as LGHNA and CDR2 as YSLEER. The CDR3 extends over 20 amino acids. The V segment lost 0 bases and the J segment 4 bases; nucleotides outside the gene matches: 13. The CDR3 region is CASSQDKYASGGTFTGELFF. The CDR3 nucleotides are TGCGCCAGCAGCCAAGATAAGTATGCTAGCGGGGGGACTTTCACCGGGGAGCTGTTTTTT.

V is TRBV10-3 and J is TRBJ2-1, with TRBD2 identical over 7 bases. V shed 6 bases and J 7 bases; nucleotides not matched to a gene: 12. The CDR3 extends over 15 amino acids. Looked up from germline, CDR1 is ENHRY and CDR2 is SYGVKD. The chain's CDR3 is CAISHPRGVGNEQFF. The DNA of the CDR3 is TGTGCCATCAGCCATCCCCGGGGGGTGGGGAATGAGCAGTTCTTC.